This TCR beta chain derives from a study of early T cells in non-severe SARS-CoV-2 infection. The overall study: The input, bulk RNA from unsorted whole blood, was sequenced, and chains were unpaired.

Germline V CDR1 and CDR2: SQVTM, ANQGSEA. The CDR3 has 13 residues. V trimming: 7 bases; J trimming: 1 base; junction bases outside the gene matches: 2. This clonotype was counted between two and nine times. Researchers tagged individual cDNA molecules with unique molecular identifiers. TCRdb reprocessed the 5' RACE reads via MiXCR and lists one record per CDR3 protein. The sample consists of about 97,000 distinct CDR3 sequences, 9.5% to 12% of them appearing once. The chain is built from TRBV29-1 and TRBJ2-3; 10 bases line up with TRBD2. The source is an adult who was a healthcare worker with PCR-confirmed SARS-CoV-2 infection or an uninfected control (not recorded which). This material consisted of whole blood, taken at baseline. The CDR3 nucleotides are TGCAGCGCTACTAGCGGGGGCACAGATACGCAGTATTTT. It codes for CSATSGGTDTQYF.